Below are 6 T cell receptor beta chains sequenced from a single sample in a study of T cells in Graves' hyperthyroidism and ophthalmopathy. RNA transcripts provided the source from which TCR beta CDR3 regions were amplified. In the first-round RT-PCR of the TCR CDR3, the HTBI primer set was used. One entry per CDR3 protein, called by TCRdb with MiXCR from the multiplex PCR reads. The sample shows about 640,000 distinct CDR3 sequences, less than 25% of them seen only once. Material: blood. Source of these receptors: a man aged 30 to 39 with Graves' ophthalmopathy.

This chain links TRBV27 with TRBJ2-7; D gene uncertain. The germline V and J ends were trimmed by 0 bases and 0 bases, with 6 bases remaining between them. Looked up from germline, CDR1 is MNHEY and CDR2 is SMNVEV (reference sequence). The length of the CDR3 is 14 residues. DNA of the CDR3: TGTGCCAGCAGTTTATCTGCCGACTCCTACGAGCAGTACTTC. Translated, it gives CASSLSADSYEQYF.

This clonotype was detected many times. The CDR3 sequence: CSAIGLAGLDTQYF. CDR3 coding DNA: TGCAGCGCTATCGGACTAGCGGGATTGGATACGCAGTATTTT. This chain connects TRBV29-1 to TRBJ2-3; 12 bases are a match to TRBD2. With V trimmed by 7 bases and J by 6 bases, 8 bases remained unmatched. CDR3 size: 14 residues. Germline lookup yields CDR1 SQVTM and CDR2 ANQGSEA.

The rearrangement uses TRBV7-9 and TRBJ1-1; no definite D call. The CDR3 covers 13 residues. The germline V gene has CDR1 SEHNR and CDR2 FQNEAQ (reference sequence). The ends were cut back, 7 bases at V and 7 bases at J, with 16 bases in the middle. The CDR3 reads CASTAYQKREAFF. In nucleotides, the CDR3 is TGTGCCAGCACCGCCTACCAAAAGCGTGAAGCTTTCTTT.

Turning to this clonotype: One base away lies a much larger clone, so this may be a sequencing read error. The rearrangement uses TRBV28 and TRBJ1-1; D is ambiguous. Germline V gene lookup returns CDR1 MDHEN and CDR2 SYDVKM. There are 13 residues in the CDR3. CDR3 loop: CTSKQITNTEAFF. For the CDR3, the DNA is TGTACCAGCAAGCAGATAACTAACACTGAAGCTTTCTTT.

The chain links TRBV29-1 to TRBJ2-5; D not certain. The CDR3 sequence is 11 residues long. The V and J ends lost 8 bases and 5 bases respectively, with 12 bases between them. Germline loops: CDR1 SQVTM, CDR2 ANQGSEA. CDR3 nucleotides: TGCAGCTTTAACGGGCGGGAGACCCAGTACTTC. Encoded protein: CSFNGRETQYF.

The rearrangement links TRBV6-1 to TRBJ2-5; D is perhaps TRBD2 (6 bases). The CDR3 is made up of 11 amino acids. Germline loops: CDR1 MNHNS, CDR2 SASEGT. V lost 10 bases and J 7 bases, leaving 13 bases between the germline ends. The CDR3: CATTTGVTQYF. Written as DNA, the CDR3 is TGTGCCACCACAACGGGGGTGACCCAGTACTTC.